The clone carrying this T cell receptor (beta chain) was detected once. The germline V gene has CDR1 MNHEY and CDR2 SMNVEV (reference sequence). CDR3 length: 14 residues. Trimming removed 10 bases from V and 4 bases from J, with 19 bases in between. DNA at approximately 200 ng, roughly 27,000 T cell genomes, went into sorted-subset replicate PCRs. Produced via immunoSEQ multiplex PCR; TCRdb's table is partial and in-frame only. Of approximately 2.5 million clones in the sample, over 85% were seen once. These data originate in a study of shared clonotypes between healthy human individuals. Source material: naive CD4+ T cells sorted from blood. The subset here: CD45RA+ positively selected. This TCR came from a man aged 18 to 29 in good health. The chain links TRBV27 to TRBJ1-1; unclear D gene. The CDR3 DNA follows: TGTGCCATTTACCCAAAAGGGATAGGCACTGAAGCTTTCTTT. This sequence encodes CAIYPKGIGTEAFF.